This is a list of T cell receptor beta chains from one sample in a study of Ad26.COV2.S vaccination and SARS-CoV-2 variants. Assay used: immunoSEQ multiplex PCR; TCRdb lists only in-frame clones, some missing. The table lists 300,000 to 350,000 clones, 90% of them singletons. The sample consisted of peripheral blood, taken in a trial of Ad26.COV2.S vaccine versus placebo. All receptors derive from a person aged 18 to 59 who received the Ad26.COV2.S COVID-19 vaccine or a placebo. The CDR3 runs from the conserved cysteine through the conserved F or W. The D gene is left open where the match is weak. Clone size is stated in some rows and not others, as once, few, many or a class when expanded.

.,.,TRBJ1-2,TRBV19,CASERDGYTF,TGTGCCAGTGAGCGGGATGGCTACACCTTC
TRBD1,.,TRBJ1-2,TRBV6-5,CASGPDRGQWYGYTF,TGTGCCAGCGGCCCCGACAGGGGCCAATGGTATGGCTACACCTTC
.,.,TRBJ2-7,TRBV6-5,CASRQGVYEQYF,TGTGCCAGCAGACAGGGAGTCTACGAGCAGTACTTC
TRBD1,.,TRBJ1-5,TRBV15,CATTTKRQGGNQPQHF,TGTGCCACCACGACGAAACGACAGGGTGGCAATCAGCCCCAGCATTTT
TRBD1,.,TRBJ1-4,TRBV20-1,CSASRRGQEWKLFF,TGCAGTGCTAGTCGGAGGGGGCAAGAATGGAAACTGTTTTTT
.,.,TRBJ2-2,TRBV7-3,CASSLLSVTGELFF,TGTGCCAGCAGCCTCCTCTCCGTGACCGGGGAGCTGTTTTTT
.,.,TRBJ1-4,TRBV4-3,CASSRVDGLNEKLFF,TGCGCCAGCAGCCGAGTGGACGGTTTAAATGAAAAACTGTTTTTT
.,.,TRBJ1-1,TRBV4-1,CASSQDHTLGMDTEAFF,TGCGCCAGCAGCCAAGATCACACCCTAGGTATGGACACTGAAGCTTTCTTT
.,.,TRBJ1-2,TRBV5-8,CASSLALVYTF,TGTGCCAGCAGCTTGGCTCTAGTCTACACCTTC
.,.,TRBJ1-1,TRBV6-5,CASNGRNTEAFF,TGTGCCAGCAATGGCAGAAACACTGAAGCTTTCTTT
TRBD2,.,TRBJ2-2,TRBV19,CASAAAGTSGGALAGELFF,TGTGCCAGCGCTGCCGCCGGGACTAGCGGGGGGGCTCTGGCCGGGGAGCTGTTTTTT
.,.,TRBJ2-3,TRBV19,CASSIVEGLGDTQYF,TGTGCCAGTAGTATAGTAGAGGGGTTGGGAGATACGCAGTATTTT
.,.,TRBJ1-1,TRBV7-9,CASSSSSWNTEAFF,TGTGCCAGCAGCTCGAGCAGCTGGAACACTGAAGCTTTCTTT
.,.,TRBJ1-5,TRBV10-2,CASSEATNQPQHF,TGCGCCAGCAGTGAAGCCACCAATCAGCCCCAGCATTTT
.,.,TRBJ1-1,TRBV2,CASSDTTAKNTEAFF,TGTGCCAGCAGTGACACGACCGCAAAGAACACTGAAGCTTTCTTT
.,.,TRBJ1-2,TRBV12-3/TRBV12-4,CASSLGPFYGYTF,TGTGCCAGCAGTTTGGGACCTTTCTATGGCTACACCTTC
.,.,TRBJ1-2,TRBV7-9,CASAQFDTPGYGYTF,TGTGCCAGTGCTCAGTTCGACACCCCTGGCTATGGCTACACCTTC
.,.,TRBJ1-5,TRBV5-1,CASSRDTDSNQPQHF,TGCGCCAGCAGTCGGGACACTGATAGCAATCAGCCCCAGCATTTT
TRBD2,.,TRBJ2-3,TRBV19,CASSLTSGITDTQYF,TGTGCCAGTAGTCTGACTAGCGGGATCACAGATACGCAGTATTTT
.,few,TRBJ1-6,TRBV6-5,CASTDLIYNSPLHF,TGTGCCAGCACCGACCTGATCTATAATTCACCCCTCCACTTT
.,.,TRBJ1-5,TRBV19,CASTGRVGNQPQHF,TGTGCCAGTACAGGGAGGGTGGGCAATCAGCCCCAGCATTTT
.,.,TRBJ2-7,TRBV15,CATSLFGDEQYF,TGTGCCACCAGCCTATTCGGGGACGAGCAGTACTTC